Below, 32 T cell receptor beta chains from the same sample are listed, as sequenced in a study of blood T cell repertoires in COVID-19. TCRdb's table, derived via immunoSEQ multiplex PCR, lists solely in-frame clones and lacks some. Altogether approximately 11,000 clones are present, roughly 85% being singletons, with the ten largest covering about 13%. Sequencing was carried out using peripheral blood. The receptor source for this set is a human donor in a cohort sampled during active COVID-19.

V is TRBV28 and J is TRBJ1-3; TRBD1 aligns across 9 bases. V shed 5 bases and J 3 bases; nucleotides not matched to a gene: 8. There are 16 residues in the CDR3. Germline V gene data show CDR1 as MDHEN and CDR2 as SYDVKM. CDR3 region: CASSGLGQGGGNTIYF. CDR3 bases: TGTGCCAGCAGTGGGTTGGGACAGGGAGGTGGAAACACCATATATTTT.

The chain combines TRBV4-1 with TRBJ2-7, with a possible D match to TRBD2 (5 bases). There are 13 residues in the CDR3. Germline V gene lookup returns CDR1 MGHRA and CDR2 YSYEKL. V shed 4 bases and J shed 11 bases, with 18 bases lying between them. For the CDR3, the DNA is TGCGCCAGCAGCCCAAAACGGGGTGGTCTCGAGTACTTC. Translation: CASSPKRGGLEYF.

This clone has more than one count but fewer than ten. The chain uses TRBV2 and TRBJ2-7; the match to TRBD1 covers 9 bases. This CDR3 is built from 15 residues. The trim removed 2 bases at V and 4 bases at J, leaving 6 bases unmatched. Germline V gene data show CDR1 as SNHLY and CDR2 as FYNNEI. The CDR3 spells CASSETGGVTYEQYF. The CDR3 DNA reads as TGTGCCAGCAGTGAAACAGGGGGCGTCACTTACGAGCAGTACTTC.

The chain joins TRBV5-1 to TRBJ1-4, with 8 positions matching TRBD1. The CDR3 is made up of 14 amino acids. Germline trimming cut 3 bases from V and 3 bases from J; bases unmatched to any gene: 1. Germline-derived CDR1 and CDR2 are SGHRS and YFSETQ. CDR3 in amino acids: CASSWTGPNEKLFF. CDR3 in DNA: TGCGCCAGCAGCTGGACAGGGCCTAATGAAAAACTGTTTTTT.

The rearrangement uses TRBV2 and TRBJ2-2, with 13 nucleotides matching TRBD2. The CDR3 covers 15 residues. Trimming at V came to 6 bases and at J to 5 bases, leaving 3 bases not matched to a gene. CDR1 and CDR2 from the germline V gene are SNHLY and FYNNEI. The CDR3, as DNA: TGTGCCAGCAGGGGACTAGCGGGAAAAACCGGGGAGCTGTTTTTT. Protein product: CASRGLAGKTGELFF. Supplemented by reference TRBV2 and TRBJ2-2, the full variable domain reads EPEVTQTPSHQVTQMGQEVILRCVPISNHLYFYWYRQILGQKVEFLVSFYNNEISEKSEIFDDQFSVERPDGSNFTLKIRSTKLEDSAMYFCASRGLAGKTGELFFGEGSRLTVL.

This clone occurred once. This chain uses TRBV19 with TRBJ2-7, with TRBD2 matching over 10 bases. CDR1 is LNHDA, CDR2 SQIVND, per germline (reference sequence). The CDR3 contains 15 residues. V lost 6 bases to trimming and J lost 4 bases; unmatched junction nucleotides: 9. CDR3 coding DNA: TGTGCCAGTAGCAGATCTAGCGGGAGCGGGTACGAGCAGTACTTC. This translates into CASSRSSGSGYEQYF.

This clone was recorded once. The chain recombines TRBV19 with TRBJ2-3, with D unclear. In germline, CDR1 is LNHDA, CDR2 SQIVND (reference sequence). This CDR3 has 14 residues. V lost 3 bases and J 0 bases, leaving 7 bases between the germline ends. Written as DNA, the CDR3 is TGTGCCAGTAGTATGGCAGGTAGCACAGATACGCAGTATTTT. Its protein is CASSMAGSTDTQYF.

This clone was recorded a few times. One junction end disagrees with the germline gene, perhaps due to a read error. Within the sample, other DNA sequences also encode this same CDR3. The gene calls are TRBV5-1 and TRBJ1-5, with a possible D match to TRBD1 (5 bases). The germline V gene has CDR1 SGHRS and CDR2 YFSETQ. This CDR3 contains 15 residues. The CDR3 DNA reads TGCGCCCGCAGCCTACGCCCGGGGGGGGATCAGCCCCAGCATTTT. Its protein product is CARSLRPGGDQPQHF.

The chain couples TRBV7-9 to TRBJ2-2; D gene uncertain. The ends were cut back, 7 bases at V and 1 base at J, with 10 bases in the middle. There are 14 residues in the CDR3. Looked up from germline, CDR1 is SEHNR and CDR2 is FQNEAQ (reference sequence). For the CDR3, the DNA is TGTGCCAGCACAGTCGGCGGGAACACCGGGGAGCTGTTTTTT. This sequence encodes CASTVGGNTGELFF.

This chain connects TRBV19 to TRBJ2-1; the match to TRBD2 covers 11 bases. The V segment lost 4 bases and the J segment 1 base; nucleotides outside the gene matches: 6. Germline V CDR1 and CDR2: LNHDA, SQIVND (reference sequence). This CDR3 is 17 amino acids long. The CDR3 sequence is CASSTMTSGISYNEQFF. CDR3 in DNA: TGTGCCAGTAGTACAATGACTAGCGGGATATCCTACAATGAGCAGTTCTTC.

This sequence joins TRBV19 and TRBJ2-1; the D gene is possibly TRBD2 (5 bases). With 4 bases removed from V and 10 bases from J, the gap between germline ends came to 11 bases. The germline gives CDR1 LNHDA, CDR2 SQIVND (reference sequence). The CDR3 totals 12 residues. CDR3 region: CASSTTSNEQFF. The CDR3 coding sequence is TGTGCCAGTAGTACAACTAGTAACGAGCAGTTCTTC.

The V and J genes are TRBV3-1 (or the pseudogene TRBV3-2) and TRBJ2-2; a possible D gene is TRBD1 (5 bases). Germline V lookup: CDR1 LGHDT, CDR2 YNNKEL (reference sequence). The CDR3 loop spans 16 amino acids. V gave up 1 base and J gave up 1 base, with 10 bases separating them. CDR3 DNA sequence: TGTGCCAGCAGCCAAGGACCCAGGGTGAACACCGGGGAGCTGTTTTTT. Its protein is CASSQGPRVNTGELFF.

J is TRBJ1-6 and V is TRBV18, with 7 bases identical to TRBD1. The CDR3 has 16 amino acids. The V gene end was trimmed by 2 bases and the J gene end by 5 bases; junction bases not matched to a gene: 6. Germline-derived CDR1 and CDR2 are KGHSH and LQKENI. CDR3 in DNA: TGTGCCAGCTCACCAACGACAGGGTTCAATAATTCACCCCTCCACTTT. Protein: CASSPTTGFNNSPLHF.

The V gene is TRBV11-3, the J gene TRBJ2-2, with D perhaps TRBD2 (5 bases). The ends were cut back, 5 bases at V and 4 bases at J, with 11 bases in the middle. Germline CDR1 is SGHNT and CDR2 is YENEEA. The CDR3 runs to 14 residues. CDR3: CASSPGGPTGELFF. The CDR3 nucleotides are TGTGCCAGCAGCCCAGGAGGCCCCACCGGGGAGCTGTTTTTT.

The chain joins TRBV6-1 to TRBJ1-2, with 8 bases that match TRBD1. From germline, CDR1 is MNHNS and CDR2 SASEGT. V dropped 3 bases and J dropped 3; count of bases not matched to a gene: 12. The CDR3 runs to 17 residues. The CDR3 loop is CASSDTAGDRRYYGYTF. Here the CDR3 DNA reads TGTGCCAGCAGTGACACCGCGGGGGACAGGCGGTACTATGGCTACACCTTC.

The J gene is TRBJ1-2, the V gene TRBV19; D not resolved. Germline V lookup: CDR1 LNHDA, CDR2 SQIVND (reference sequence). The CDR3 is 12 amino acids. V shed 7 bases and J shed 4 bases, with 10 bases lying between them. The CDR3 reads CASTTNPYGYTF. DNA for the CDR3: TGTGCCAGTACCACTAATCCCTATGGCTACACCTTC.

V usage is TRBV6-5 and J usage is TRBJ1-2, with 8 bases matching TRBD1. Germline lookup yields CDR1 MNHEY and CDR2 SVGAGI. The ends lost 6 bases at V and 4 bases at J; junction bases unmatched: 7. CDR3 size: 14 residues. The CDR3 sequence is CASSLDRVGYGYTF. As DNA, the CDR3 is TGTGCCAGCAGCCTGGACAGGGTCGGCTATGGCTACACCTTC.

The chain employs TRBV24-1 and TRBJ2-1, with 10 nucleotides matching TRBD2. The CDR3 length is 15 residues. Germline CDR1 and CDR2: KGHDR and SFDVKD. V was clipped by 3 bases and J by 2 bases; unmatched bases: 0. The CDR3 DNA follows: TGTGCCACCAGTGATAGCGGGAGGGCCTACAATGAGCAGTTCTTC. This gives the protein CATSDSGRAYNEQFF.

This clone was seen more than once but under ten times. A junction boundary mismatches the germline segment, possibly from a read error. V gene TRBV18 combines with J gene TRBJ2-3; 12 nucleotides match TRBD2. The CDR3 is made up of 15 amino acids. In germline, CDR1 is KGHSH, CDR2 LQKENI. The CDR3 is CASSSPSGRVDTQYF. In nucleotides, the CDR3 is TGTGCCAGCTCATCACCTAGCGGGAGGGTTGATACGCAGTATTTT.

This clone was detected a few times. This rearrangement joins TRBV5-6 to TRBJ1-1; 8 bases align to TRBD1. There are 16 residues in the CDR3. Looked up from germline, CDR1 is SGHDT and CDR2 is YYEEEE. V shed 6 bases and J 5 bases; nucleotides not matched to a gene: 15. CDR3 in amino acids: CASTYGQGWVRTEAFF. CDR3 nucleotide sequence: TGTGCCAGCACCTACGGACAGGGCTGGGTGAGGACTGAAGCTTTCTTT.

The chain employs TRBV7-9 and TRBJ2-7; the D gene is possibly TRBD1 (6 bases). Germline loops: CDR1 SEHNR, CDR2 FQNEAQ (reference sequence). There are 16 residues in the CDR3. V shed 5 bases and J shed 7 bases, with 24 bases lying between them. CDR3 sequence: CASSPLPGQGPGEQYF. The CDR3 DNA is TGTGCCAGCAGCCCCCTCCCTGGGCAGGGGCCTGGGGAGCAGTACTTC. The full variable domain, rest sourced from reference TRBV7-9 and TRBJ2-7, is DTGVSQNPRHKITKRGQNVTFRCDPISEHNRLYWYRQTLGQGPEFLTYFQNEAQLEKSRLLSDRFSAERPKGSFSTLEIQRTEQGDSAMYLCASSPLPGQGPGEQYFGPGTRLTVT.

The chain is built from TRBV20-1 and TRBJ2-7; no reliable D call. Deletions cut 3 bases from V and 6 bases from J, with 15 bases between. Germline lookup yields CDR1 DFQATT and CDR2 SNEGSKA (reference sequence). The CDR3 extends over 13 amino acids. The CDR3 region is CSASLSFMFEQYF. The CDR3 DNA follows: TGCAGTGCTAGTCTAAGTTTTATGTTCGAGCAGTACTTC.

The chain links TRBV19 to TRBJ2-1; 8 bases are a match to TRBD2. Germline CDR1 LNHDA, CDR2 SQIVND (reference sequence). The CDR3 is 15 amino acids. After removal of 5 bases from V and 5 bases from J, the junction contained 8 bases not matched to a gene. As DNA, the CDR3 is TGTGCCAGTAGTTTCCAGCGGGGGCCTAACAATGAGCAGTTCTTC. Encoded protein: CASSFQRGPNNEQFF.

The chain recombines TRBV11-1 with TRBJ2-3; 7 bases fit TRBD2. CDR1 is SGHAT and CDR2 is FQDESV in the germline V gene (reference sequence). Trimming cost V 4 bases and J 2 bases; bases outside gene matches: 6. The CDR3 is 15 amino acids. CDR3 sequence reads: CASSSRAGATDTQYF. The CDR3 region has the DNA TGTGCCAGCAGCTCCCGGGCGGGAGCCACAGATACGCAGTATTTT.

The chain recombines TRBV5-1 with TRBJ2-3; weak D call: TRBD2 (6 bases). Germline V gene sequence: CDR1 SGHRS, CDR2 YFSETQ. The CDR3 covers 16 residues. The V end lost 4 bases, the J end lost 0 bases, and 15 bases lay between the germline ends. CDR3 bases: TGCGCCAGCAGCGTGGACTATCCGACTAGCACAGATACGCAGTATTTT. This encodes CASSVDYPTSTDTQYF. Based on the CDR3 plus reference TRBV5-1 and TRBJ2-3, the full variable domain is KAGVTQTPRYLIKTRGQQVTLSCSPISGHRSVSWYQQTPGQGLQFLFEYFSETQRNKGNFPGRFSGRQFSNSRSEMNVSTLELGDSALYLCASSVDYPTSTDTQYFGPGTRLTVL.

V gene TRBV7-9 combines with J gene TRBJ1-6; D is possibly TRBD1 (6 bases). The germline V and J ends were trimmed by 6 bases and 8 bases, with 17 bases remaining between them. Germline V CDR1 and CDR2: SEHNR, FQNEAQ (reference sequence). This CDR3 has 15 residues. CDR3 bases: TGTGCCAGCAGACTGTTACAGGGCAATCATTCACCCCTCCACTTT. It codes for CASRLLQGNHSPLHF.

This clone was counted once. The chain joins TRBV6-5 to TRBJ2-7; TRBD2 is a possible D gene (6 bases). This CDR3 comprises 15 residues. V was pared by 3 bases and J by 5 bases, with 17 bases between. Germline CDR1 and CDR2: MNHEY and SVGAGI. The CDR3 protein is CASSYSGAGTHEQYF. The CDR3, as DNA: TGTGCCAGCAGTTATAGCGGAGCAGGGACCCACGAGCAGTACTTC.

The gene calls are TRBV6-6 and TRBJ1-1; possibly TRBD1 for D (5 bases). Germline CDR1 MNHNY, CDR2 SVGAGI (reference sequence). The CDR3 runs to 14 residues. V shed 2 bases and J shed 4 bases, with 11 bases lying between them. The CDR3 region is CASSYGGKGTEAFF. For the CDR3, the DNA is TGTGCCAGCAGTTACGGGGGGAAAGGCACTGAAGCTTTCTTT.

This chain uses TRBV19 with TRBJ2-1; 11 nucleotides match TRBD1. Losses at the gene ends were 3 bases for V and 7 bases for J; bases not matched to a gene: 5. CDR3 length: 15 amino acids. Germline CDR1 reads LNHDA; CDR2 reads SQIVND (reference sequence). Here the CDR3 reads CASSIGTGGVNEQFF. The CDR3 coding sequence is TGTGCCAGTAGTATTGGGACAGGGGGTGTAAATGAGCAGTTCTTC.

V usage is TRBV6-5 and J usage is TRBJ2-2, with D possibly TRBD1 on 6 matching bases. CDR1 and CDR2 from the germline V gene are MNHEY and SVGAGI. With 0 bases removed from V and 2 bases from J, the gap between germline ends came to 10 bases. The CDR3 totals 16 residues. The CDR3 DNA reads TGTGCCAGCAGTTACTCTAACAGGGTAAACACCGGGGAGCTGTTTTTT. Protein product: CASSYSNRVNTGELFF.

The chain uses TRBV5-1 and TRBJ1-2; 7 bases are a match to TRBD1. Germline V gene lookup returns CDR1 SGHRS and CDR2 YFSETQ. The CDR3 extends over 14 amino acids. V shed 4 bases, J shed 5 bases, and the junction held 8 bases outside the gene matches. CDR3 coding DNA: TGCGCCAGCAGCCCCGGGGACAGAACTTATGGCTACACCTTC. This translates into CASSPGDRTYGYTF.

The rearrangement uses TRBV29-1 and TRBJ2-7; a possible D gene is TRBD1 (6 bases). Trimming left V 6 bases short and J 6 bases short, with 18 bases between. CDR1 and CDR2 from the germline V gene are SQVTM and ANQGSEA. The CDR3 runs to 13 residues. CDR3 coding DNA: TGCAGCGTCCTCAAGGGGGATCTCGGCGAGCAGTACTTC. This sequence encodes CSVLKGDLGEQYF.